One and the same sample provided the 18 T cell receptor beta chains below, sequenced in a study of T cells after yellow fever vaccination. TCRdb reanalysed the 5' RACE reads using MiXCR and keeps one entry per CDR3 protein. The sample includes around 500,000 distinct CDR3 sequences, 20% to 25% of them seen just once. The sample in question was PBMCs, obtained roughly 20 days after the first yellow fever vaccination. The receptors come from a man younger than 30 who received the YFV17D yellow fever vaccine.

This clonotype was detected a few times. The chain has TRBV7-3 and TRBJ2-3, with D tentatively TRBD1 (6 bases). CDR1 and CDR2 from the germline V gene are SGHTA and FQGTGA. The CDR3 extends over 15 amino acids. Trimming left V 1 base short and J 2 bases short, with 10 bases between. The CDR3 protein is CASSLSRDNTDTQYF. The CDR3 nucleotides read TGTGCCAGCAGCTTAAGCCGGGACAACACAGATACGCAGTATTTT. Looking up the rest from reference TRBV7-3 and TRBJ2-3 gives the full variable domain: GAGVSQTPSNKVTEKGKYVELRCDPISGHTALYWYRQSLGQGPEFLIYFQGTGAADDSGLPNDRFFAVRPEGSVSTLKIQRTERGDSAVYLCASSLSRDNTDTQYFGPGTRLTVL.

The CDR3 bases are TGTGCCAGCAGTGGACGGACAGTCGGGGAGCTGTTTTTT. Protein product: CASSGRTVGELFF. V is TRBV6-1 and J is TRBJ2-2; TRBD1 is a possible D gene (6 bases). Deletions cut 4 bases from V and 7 bases from J, with 10 bases between. The CDR3 covers 13 residues. Germline CDR1 reads MNHNS; CDR2 reads SASEGT.

This clonotype was counted a few times. The chain employs TRBV19 and TRBJ2-2, with 10 positions matching TRBD1. Trimming took 7 bases from V and 4 from J; bases not matched to a gene: 9. The CDR3 is 16 residues long. CDR1 and CDR2 (germline): LNHDA, SQIVND (reference sequence). Here the CDR3 reads CASIPSGTGVTGELFF. The CDR3 nucleotides are TGTGCCAGTATCCCTTCCGGGACAGGGGTCACCGGGGAGCTGTTTTTT.

The rearrangement uses TRBV4-1 and TRBJ2-5; D is undetermined. Trimming removed 1 base from V and 1 base from J, with 4 bases in between. The CDR3 runs to 13 residues. Germline V gene sequence: CDR1 MGHRA, CDR2 YSYEKL. The DNA for the CDR3 is TGCGCCAGCAGCCAAGTAATCCAAGAGACCCAGTACTTC. Translated, it gives CASSQVIQETQYF.

This clonotype was counted between two and nine times. The chain is built from TRBV7-2 and TRBJ1-2; 7 bases align to TRBD1. V lost 2 bases to trimming and J lost 8 bases; unmatched junction nucleotides: 5. Germline assignment: CDR1 SGHTA and CDR2 FQGNSA. This CDR3 spans 13 amino acids. CDR3 sequence (DNA): TGTGCCAGCAGCTTAAGACAGGGTGACGGCTACACCTTC. Its translation: CASSLRQGDGYTF.

The V and J genes are TRBV5-1 and TRBJ1-2; 10 bases are shared with TRBD1. Germline CDR1 and CDR2: SGHRS and YFSETQ. The ends lost 4 bases at V and 4 bases at J; junction bases unmatched: 16. The CDR3 contains 18 residues. The CDR3 DNA is TGCGCCAGCAGCATTGGTGTGACAGGGGGCGCGTCTCTCTATGGCTACACCTTC. It is translated as CASSIGVTGGASLYGYTF.

This clonotype turned up a few times. The V gene is TRBV7-2, the J gene TRBJ2-5; 7 positions agree with TRBD2. V shed 2 bases, J shed 2 bases, and the junction held 2 bases outside the gene matches. In germline, CDR1 is SGHTA, CDR2 FQGNSA. The CDR3 extends over 14 amino acids. The CDR3: CASSLWRGQETQYF. CDR3 nucleotide sequence: TGTGCCAGCAGCTTATGGCGGGGGCAAGAGACCCAGTACTTC.

This clonotype turned up a few times. V is TRBV7-2 and J is TRBJ2-2; D call uncertain. The CDR3 loop spans 14 amino acids. CDR1 is SGHTA, CDR2 FQGNSA, per germline. V was shortened by 5 bases and J by 3 bases, with 10 bases between the two germline ends. The CDR3 region has the DNA TGTGCCAGCAGCCCGGGCGCGGACACCGGGGAGCTGTTTTTT. This sequence encodes CASSPGADTGELFF.

This clonotype was picked up a small number of times. V gene TRBV7-8 combines with J gene TRBJ2-6; unclear D gene. The CDR3 contains 15 residues. V lost 5 bases and J 0 bases, leaving 8 bases between the germline ends. CDR1 is SGHVS and CDR2 is FQNEAQ in the germline V gene. The CDR3 region has the DNA TGTGCCAGCAGCCTTAAAATCTCTGGGGCCAACGTCCTGACTTTC. This codes for CASSLKISGANVLTF. The full variable domain, its missing parts supplied by reference TRBV7-8 and TRBJ2-6, is GAGVSQSPRYKVAKRGQDVALRCDPISGHVSLFWYQQALGQGPEFLTYFQNEAQLDKSGLPSDRFFAERPEGSVSTLKIQRTQQEDSAVYLCASSLKISGANVLTFGAGSRLTVL.

V and J are TRBV5-1 and TRBJ2-3; D possibly matches TRBD1 or TRBD2 (5 bases each). The CDR3 is 15 amino acids. Per germline, CDR1 SGHRS and CDR2 YFSETQ. Deletions cut 0 bases from V and 1 base from J, with 9 bases between. The CDR3 loop reads CASSLAGDRTDTQYF. Written as DNA, the CDR3 is TGCGCCAGCAGCTTGGCCGGGGACCGCACAGATACGCAGTATTTT.

The V gene is TRBV19, the J gene TRBJ2-6; D is unclear. Between the trimmed V and J ends, which lost 6 bases and 0 bases, there was a span of 15 bases. The CDR3 extends over 17 amino acids. Per germline, CDR1 LNHDA and CDR2 SQIVND (reference sequence). The CDR3 spells CASRFPPGSSGANVLTF. The CDR3 DNA reads TGTGCCAGTAGATTCCCCCCTGGGTCCTCTGGGGCCAACGTCCTGACTTTC.

This clonotype was found a few times. V and J are TRBV19 and TRBJ2-7; 7 bases align to TRBD1. Germline CDR1 is LNHDA and CDR2 is SQIVND (reference sequence). J lost 5 bases, V lost 6 bases, and 7 bases had no gene match. The CDR3 is 13 amino acids. DNA of the CDR3: TGTGCCAGTAGCGAGACAGGGATCAACGAGCAGTACTTC. It is translated as CASSETGINEQYF. Full variable domain (missing parts from reference TRBV19 and TRBJ2-7): DGGITQSPKYLFRKEGQNVTLSCEQNLNHDAMYWYRQDPGQGLRLIYYSQIVNDFQKGDIAEGYSVSREKKESFPLTVTSAQKNPTAFYLCASSETGINEQYFGPGTRLTVT.

The chain's CDR3 is CSATVLNQPQHF. The CDR3 DNA follows: TGCAGTGCTACCGTCCTTAATCAGCCCCAGCATTTT. The chain combines TRBV20-1 with TRBJ1-5; D ambiguous. Trimming cost V 4 bases and J 4 bases, with 8 bases left between them. The CDR3 runs to 12 residues. Per germline, CDR1 DFQATT and CDR2 SNEGSKA (reference sequence).

This clonotype was counted between two and nine times. The V call is TRBV21-1, the J call TRBJ2-7; the table assigns TRBD1, which was not confirmed against the DNA. TRBV21-1 constitutes a pseudogene. CDR3 size: 12 residues. In DNA form, the CDR3 reads TGTGCCAGCATTACAGGGGATTACGAGCAGTACGTC. Translated: CASITGDYEQYV.

This clonotype showed up just a few times. The J gene is TRBJ1-1, the V gene TRBV5-1, with D perhaps matching TRBD1 (6 bases). Germline CDR1 SGHRS, CDR2 YFSETQ. The CDR3 has 15 residues. V lost 4 bases and J lost 1, with 14 bases in between. The CDR3 is CASSTQGVGNTEAFF. The CDR3 DNA reads TGCGCCAGCAGCACACAGGGAGTAGGGAACACTGAAGCTTTCTTT.

This sequence joins TRBV5-5 and TRBJ2-7, with D unclear. Germline V lookup: CDR1 SGHKS, CDR2 YYEKEE (reference sequence). V lost 1 base and J 4 bases, leaving 18 bases between the germline ends. The CDR3 has 16 amino acids. In DNA, the CDR3 is TGTGCCAGCAGCTTGACCCGGACGGCCTTGGGGTACGAGCAGTACGTC. Translating gives CASSLTRTALGYEQYV.

This clonotype was seen only a few times. The CDR3 region is CASSFKKINTGELFF. The CDR3 DNA sequence: TGTGCCAGCAGTTTTAAGAAAATTAACACCGGGGAGCTGTTTTTT. This rearrangement joins TRBV12-3 or TRBV12-4 to TRBJ2-2; the D is unclear. V was trimmed by 3 bases and J by 2 bases, leaving 10 bases between them. The CDR3 runs 15 residues.

This clonotype came up many times. This chain connects TRBV18 to TRBJ2-5; D gene ambiguous. Germline V lookup: CDR1 KGHSH, CDR2 LQKENI. The CDR3 sequence is 11 residues long. Trimming stripped 6 bases from V and 5 bases from J, with 7 bases between. Here the CDR3 reads CASSARETQYF. In DNA form, the CDR3 reads TGTGCCAGCTCGGCGAGGGAGACCCAGTACTTC.